The 2 T cell receptor beta chains listed next were all sequenced from one sample in a study of PD-1 blockade in classical Hodgkin lymphoma. Brentuximab vedotin exposure varied, and every patient relapsed after autologous stem cell transplantation. Sequenced by immunoSEQ multiplex PCR; TCRdb stores in-frame clones only, minus some. The repertoire holds 25,000 to 35,000 clones, about three quarters seen once, with around 4.2% in the top ten. The sequencing used peripheral blood mononuclear cells (PBMCs), collected before the second cycle of nivolumab. These receptors were taken from a human donor with classical Hodgkin lymphoma.

This chain uses TRBV19 with TRBJ2-7, with TRBD1 matching 9 bases. V lost 10 bases, J lost 4 bases, and 11 bases stayed unmatched. The germline V gene encodes CDR1 LNHDA and CDR2 SQIVND (reference sequence). The CDR3 length is 14 residues. The CDR3 sequence: CATSLGTGRYEQYF. CDR3 nucleotides: TGTGCCACCTCATTGGGGACAGGGCGGTACGAGCAGTACTTC.

The chain carries TRBV28 and TRBJ1-5; D possibly corresponds to TRBD1 (5 bases). The CDR3 consists of 16 residues. The germline CDR1 and CDR2 sequences are MDHEN and SYDVKM. V was shortened by 6 bases and J by 0 bases, with 15 bases between the two germline ends. DNA of the CDR3: TGTGCCAGCAGCTCCGCCGGGACTTTTAGCAATCAGCCCCAGCATTTT. Its translation is CASSSAGTFSNQPQHF.